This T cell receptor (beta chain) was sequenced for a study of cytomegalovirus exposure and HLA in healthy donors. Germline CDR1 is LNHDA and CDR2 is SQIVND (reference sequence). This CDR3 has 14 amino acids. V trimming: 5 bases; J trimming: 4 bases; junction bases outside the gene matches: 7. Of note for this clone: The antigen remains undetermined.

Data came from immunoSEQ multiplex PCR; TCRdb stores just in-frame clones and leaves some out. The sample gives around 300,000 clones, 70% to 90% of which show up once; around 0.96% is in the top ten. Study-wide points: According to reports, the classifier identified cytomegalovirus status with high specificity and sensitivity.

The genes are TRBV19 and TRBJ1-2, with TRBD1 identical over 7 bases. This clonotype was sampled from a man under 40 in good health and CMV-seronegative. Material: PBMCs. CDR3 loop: CASSATGAGYGYTF. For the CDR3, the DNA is TGTGCCAGTAGTGCCACAGGGGCGGGCTATGGCTACACCTTC.